The clone carrying this TCR beta chain has only one observation. Its antigen is not identified. This specimen belongs to a study of CD8+CD57+ T cells in acquired aplastic anemia. Looking at the study overall: Recorded DNA amounts for sorted CD4+ and CD8+ cells had an average of about 3 ug. Some 10 million reads were obtained on average for healthy donor CD4+ cells. Study-level results: A significant difference in CD8+ Simpson's diversity between patients and controls was not found.

The use of genomic DNA as template underpinned the TCR beta VDJ and CDR3 profiling. One entry per CDR3 protein, called by TCRdb with MiXCR from the reads. This table holds under 150,000 distinct CDR3 sequences, about 40% found once. The clonotype was recovered from a human donor in good health, serving as a control. Material for sequencing was sorted CD4+, CD8+, or CD8+CD57+ T cells (not recorded which) from PBMCs.

CDR3 nucleotides: TGCAGCTCACACAGGGACACCGGGGAGCTGTTTTTT. Translating it yields CSSHRDTGELFF. The genes are TRBV29-1 and TRBJ2-2; weak D call: TRBD1 (6 bases). The CDR3 has 12 amino acids. Trimming took off 8 bases at V and 3 bases at J, with 10 bases between the two ends. In germline, CDR1 is SQVTM, CDR2 ANQGSEA.